The clone carrying this TCR beta chain was detected only a few times. The source of the sample is a study of T cells in Graves' hyperthyroidism and ophthalmopathy. The source material, RNA transcripts, was used to amplify TCR beta CDR3 regions. The TCR CDR3 was amplified in a first-round RT-PCR using the HTBI primer set. TCRdb reprocessed the multiplex PCR reads with MiXCR, giving one entry per CDR3 protein. The sample has 340,000 or so distinct CDR3 sequences, around a sixth seen once. The source of this sequence is a young man with Graves' hyperthyroidism. The sample was blood.

The DNA for the CDR3 is TGCAGCGTTGATGGAGGTTCCTATGGCTACACCTTC. It specifies CSVDGGSYGYTF. The rearrangement joins TRBV29-1 to TRBJ1-2; no clear D. The V and J ends lost 3 bases and 4 bases respectively, with 9 bases between them. This CDR3 is built from 12 residues. Germline V gene lookup returns CDR1 SQVTM and CDR2 ANQGSEA.